Detailed here is one T cell receptor beta chain. TCRdb reanalyzed the PCR reads with MiXCR. The table records 9,500 to 12,000 clones, 27% of them present only once. The data stem from a study of metastatic and nonmetastatic thyroid tumors. Study details: Thyroid patients, malignant and benign, had repertoires compared across blood and tumor or nodule tissue.

Losses at the gene ends were 5 bases for V and 6 bases for J; bases not matched to a gene: 6. This CDR3 has 14 residues. Looked up from germline, CDR1 is SGHRS and CDR2 is YFSETQ. Thyroid surgery was performed in patients who had received no treatment beforehand. Specimen: adjacent normal tissue. V and J are TRBV5-1 and TRBJ1-2; TRBD1 agrees at 11 bases. The TCR originated in a male donor with papillary thyroid cancer or a benign thyroid nodule (not recorded which). Some clones in this sample may be carry-over from other donors' samples. In DNA form, the CDR3 reads TGCGCCAGCAGACGAGGACAGGGGGCGAATGGCTACACCTTC. It yields the protein CASRRGQGANGYTF. Drawing the rest from reference TRBV5-1 and TRBJ1-2, the complete variable domain is KAGVTQTPRYLIKTRGQQVTLSCSPISGHRSVSWYQQTPGQGLQFLFEYFSETQRNKGNFPGRFSGRQFSNSRSEMNVSTLELGDSALYLCASRRGQGANGYTFGSGTRLTVV.